A single sample is the source of the 11 T cell receptor beta chains below, sequenced in a study of blood T cell repertoires in COVID-19. The protocol was immunoSEQ multiplex PCR, while the TCRdb copy is restricted to in-frame clones and leaves out a portion. The sample has 150,000 to 200,000 clones, around 81% seen once; the top ten hold 9.5% to 11%. Sequences were obtained from peripheral blood. Every receptor here comes from a woman aged 40 to 50 with COVID-19, enrolled during active disease.

The chain couples TRBV29-1 to TRBJ2-7; 11 nucleotides line up with TRBD2. CDR1 is SQVTM, CDR2 ANQGSEA, per germline. CDR3 size: 16 residues. J was trimmed by 4 bases and V by 7 bases; bases with no gene match: 15. Here the CDR3 DNA reads TGCAGCGGAACCTCCCTGACTAGCGGGACTGATTACGAGCAGTACTTC. Protein: CSGTSLTSGTDYEQYF.

This clone was recorded only once. The V gene is TRBV28, the J gene TRBJ2-7; TRBD2 matches at 7 bases. From germline, CDR1 is MDHEN and CDR2 SYDVKM. The CDR3 is 16 amino acids. V lost 8 bases and J lost 3; bases outside the gene matches: 16. The CDR3 here is CASCKREIWVNYEQYF. CDR3 sequence (DNA): TGTGCCAGCTGTAAGCGGGAAATCTGGGTAAACTACGAGCAGTACTTC.

The CDR3 nucleotides read TGCGCCAGCAGCCAAAGGGACAGGAATGAAAAACTGTTTTTT. It codes for CASSQRDRNEKLFF. The V and J genes are TRBV4-1 and TRBJ1-4, with 8 bases identical to TRBD1. This CDR3 spans 14 amino acids. V was pared by 2 bases and J by 5 bases, with 1 base of the junction left unmatched. CDR1 and CDR2 (germline): MGHRA, YSYEKL.

The chain is built from TRBV27 and TRBJ1-5; D is uncertain. There are 13 residues in the CDR3. CDR1 is MNHEY and CDR2 is SMNVEV in the germline V gene (reference sequence). The V end lost 3 bases, the J end lost 5 bases, and 8 bases lay between the germline ends. The CDR3 DNA reads as TGTGCCAGCAGTTTGAGGGAATATCAGCCCCAGCATTTT. Amino acid sequence: CASSLREYQPQHF.

This chain connects TRBV19 to TRBJ2-3, with TRBD2 as a possible D gene (7 bases). Germline V CDR1 and CDR2: LNHDA, SQIVND (reference sequence). The CDR3 is made up of 15 amino acids. Deletions cut 8 bases from V and 2 bases from J, with 17 bases between. CDR3 coding DNA: TGTGCCAGTCGCCAGGGGCTAGCGGACACAGATACGCAGTATTTT. Amino acid sequence: CASRQGLADTDTQYF.

This clone was seen just once. The chain has TRBV5-5 and TRBJ1-1, with D unclear. Per germline, CDR1 SGHKS and CDR2 YYEKEE (reference sequence). V was trimmed by 0 bases and J by 5 bases, leaving 8 bases between them. This CDR3 has 13 amino acids. Here the CDR3 reads CASSLGTGTEAFF. CDR3 coding DNA: TGTGCCAGCAGCTTGGGGACGGGGACTGAAGCTTTCTTT.

J is TRBJ1-1 and V is TRBV29-1; D unresolved. V was trimmed by 4 bases and J by 0 bases, leaving 9 bases between them. CDR3 length: 13 amino acids. Per germline, CDR1 SQVTM and CDR2 ANQGSEA. Written as DNA, the CDR3 is TGCAGCGTTGCGTATAACATGAACACTGAAGCTTTCTTT. As protein: CSVAYNMNTEAFF.

This chain joins TRBV5-6 and TRBJ2-7, with TRBD1 matching over 8 bases. The CDR3 is made up of 15 amino acids. The germline CDR1 and CDR2 sequences are SGHDT and YYEEEE. The V gene end was trimmed by 4 bases and the J gene end by 4 bases; junction bases not matched to a gene: 10. The CDR3 bases are TGTGCCAGCAGCGAAAGGACAGGGCTACAGTACGAGCAGTACTTC. Its protein is CASSERTGLQYEQYF.

This clone was counted only a few times. The gene calls are TRBV6-5 and TRBJ1-1; possibly TRBD1 for D (5 bases). The germline V gene encodes CDR1 MNHEY and CDR2 SVGAGI. Trimming took 7 bases from V and 2 from J, leaving 11 bases between them. The CDR3 runs 13 residues. CDR3 nucleotides: TGTGCCAGCAACAGGCAGACAAACACTGAAGCTTTCTTT. Translating it yields CASNRQTNTEAFF.

The V and J genes are TRBV6-2 or TRBV6-3 and TRBJ2-7, with a weak D call TRBD1 (5 bases). This CDR3 has 15 amino acids. Trimming cost V 6 bases and J 4 bases, with 19 bases left between them. Germline CDR1 MNHEY, CDR2 SVGEGT. The CDR3 region has the DNA TGTGCCAGCAGCAATTACTGGGGCGCGATGTACGAGCAGTACTTC. This gives the protein CASSNYWGAMYEQYF.

V usage is TRBV18 and J usage is TRBJ2-3; D remains unclear. The CDR3 runs 12 residues. From germline, CDR1 is KGHSH and CDR2 LQKENI. The ends were cut back, 3 bases at V and 1 base at J, with 2 bases in the middle. The DNA of the CDR3 is TGTGCCAGCTCACCCGGCACAGATACGCAGTATTTT. This gives the protein CASSPGTDTQYF.